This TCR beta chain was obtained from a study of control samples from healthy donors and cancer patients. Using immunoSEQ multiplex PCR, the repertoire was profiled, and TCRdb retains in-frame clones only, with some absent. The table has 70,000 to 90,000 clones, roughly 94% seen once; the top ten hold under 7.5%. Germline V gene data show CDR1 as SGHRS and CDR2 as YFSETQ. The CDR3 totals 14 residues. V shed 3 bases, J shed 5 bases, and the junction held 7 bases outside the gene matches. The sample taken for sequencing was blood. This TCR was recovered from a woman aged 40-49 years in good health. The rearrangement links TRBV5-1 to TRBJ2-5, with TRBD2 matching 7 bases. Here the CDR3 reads CASSSGGYGETQYF. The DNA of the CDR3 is TGCGCCAGCAGCTCCGGGGGGTACGGGGAGACCCAGTACTTC.